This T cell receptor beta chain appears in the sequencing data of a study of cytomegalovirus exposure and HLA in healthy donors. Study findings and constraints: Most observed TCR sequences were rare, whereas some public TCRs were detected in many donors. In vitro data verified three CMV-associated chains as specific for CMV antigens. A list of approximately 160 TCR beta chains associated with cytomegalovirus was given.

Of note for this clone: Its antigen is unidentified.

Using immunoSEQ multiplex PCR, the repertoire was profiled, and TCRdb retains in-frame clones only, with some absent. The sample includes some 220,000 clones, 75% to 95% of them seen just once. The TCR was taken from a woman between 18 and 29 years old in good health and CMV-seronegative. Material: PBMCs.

CDR3 nucleotides: TGCGCCAGCAGTTCGCCCGAGGTGCTCTCCTACGAGCAGTACTTC. Its translation: CASSSPEVLSYEQYF. The chain employs TRBV5-1 and TRBJ2-7; no clear D gene. Germline V gene sequence: CDR1 SGHRS, CDR2 YFSETQ. Between the trimmed V and J ends, which lost 5 bases and 0 bases, there was a span of 15 bases. The CDR3 is 15 amino acids. Full variable domain (missing parts from reference TRBV5-1 and TRBJ2-7): KAGVTQTPRYLIKTRGQQVTLSCSPISGHRSVSWYQQTPGQGLQFLFEYFSETQRNKGNFPGRFSGRQFSNSRSEMNVSTLELGDSALYLCASSSPEVLSYEQYFGPGTRLTVT.